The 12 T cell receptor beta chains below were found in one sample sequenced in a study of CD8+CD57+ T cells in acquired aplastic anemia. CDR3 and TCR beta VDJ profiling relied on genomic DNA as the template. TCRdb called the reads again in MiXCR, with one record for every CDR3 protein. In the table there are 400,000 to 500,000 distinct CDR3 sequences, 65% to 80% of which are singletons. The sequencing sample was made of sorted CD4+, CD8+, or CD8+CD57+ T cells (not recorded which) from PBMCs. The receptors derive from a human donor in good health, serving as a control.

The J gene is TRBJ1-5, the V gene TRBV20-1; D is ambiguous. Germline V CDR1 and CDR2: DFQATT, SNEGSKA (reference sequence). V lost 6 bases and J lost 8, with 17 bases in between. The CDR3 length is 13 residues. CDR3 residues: CSARPIAAEPQHF. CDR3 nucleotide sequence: TGCAGTGCCAGACCTATCGCGGCTGAGCCCCAGCATTTT.

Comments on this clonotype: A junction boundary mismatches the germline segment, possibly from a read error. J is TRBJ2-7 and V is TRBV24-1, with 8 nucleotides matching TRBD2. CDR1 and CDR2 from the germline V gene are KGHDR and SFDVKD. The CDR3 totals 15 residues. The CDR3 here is CATSVPGGPSYEQYF. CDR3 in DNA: TGTGCCACTAGTGTACCGGGAGGGCCCTCCTACGAGCAGTACTTC.

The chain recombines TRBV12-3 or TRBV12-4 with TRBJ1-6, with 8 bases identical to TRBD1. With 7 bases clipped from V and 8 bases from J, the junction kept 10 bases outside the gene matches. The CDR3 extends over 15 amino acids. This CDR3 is CASTSWVTGDSPLHF. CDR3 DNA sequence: TGTGCCAGCACTTCCTGGGTGACAGGGGATTCACCCCTCCACTTT.

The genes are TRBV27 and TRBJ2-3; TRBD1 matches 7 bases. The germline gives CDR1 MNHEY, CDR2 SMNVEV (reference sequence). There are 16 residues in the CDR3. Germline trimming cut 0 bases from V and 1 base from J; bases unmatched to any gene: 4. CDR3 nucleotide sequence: TGTGCCAGCAGTTTATCAGGGGGCCGAGGCACAGATACGCAGTATTTT. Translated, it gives CASSLSGGRGTDTQYF.

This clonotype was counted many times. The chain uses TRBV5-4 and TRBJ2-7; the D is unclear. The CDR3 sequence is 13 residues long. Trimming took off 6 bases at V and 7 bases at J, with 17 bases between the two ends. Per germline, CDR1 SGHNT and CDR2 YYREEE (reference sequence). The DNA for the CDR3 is TGTGCCAGCACCTTTAGGAAGGACGGGGAGCAGTACTTC. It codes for CASTFRKDGEQYF. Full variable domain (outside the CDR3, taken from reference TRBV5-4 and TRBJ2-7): ETGVTQSPTHLIKTRGQQVTLRCSSQSGHNTVSWYQQALGQGPQFIFQYYREEENGRGNFPPRFSGLQFPNYSSELNVNALELDDSALYLCASTFRKDGEQYFGPGTRLTVT.

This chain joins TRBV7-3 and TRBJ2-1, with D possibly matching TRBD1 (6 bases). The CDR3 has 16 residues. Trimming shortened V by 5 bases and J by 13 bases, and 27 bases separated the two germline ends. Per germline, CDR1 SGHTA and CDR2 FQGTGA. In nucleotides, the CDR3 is TGTGCCAGCAGCGCAGACCTGTGGGGACACCCAGAGCACCAGTTCTTC. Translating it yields CASSADLWGHPEHQFF.

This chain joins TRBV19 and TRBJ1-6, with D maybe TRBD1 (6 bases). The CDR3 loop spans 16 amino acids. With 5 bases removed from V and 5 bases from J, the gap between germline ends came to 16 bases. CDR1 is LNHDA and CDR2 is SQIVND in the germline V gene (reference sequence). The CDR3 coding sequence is TGTGCCAGTAGTCTTCAGGGGACCGGCCATAATTCACCCCTCCACTTT. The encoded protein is CASSLQGTGHNSPLHF.

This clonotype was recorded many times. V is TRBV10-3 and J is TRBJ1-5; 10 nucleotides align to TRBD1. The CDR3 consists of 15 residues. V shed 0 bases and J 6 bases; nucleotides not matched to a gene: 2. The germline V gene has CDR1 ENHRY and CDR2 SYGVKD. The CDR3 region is CAISESDRGFQPQHF. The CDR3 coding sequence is TGTGCCATCAGTGAGTCGGACAGGGGGTTTCAGCCCCAGCATTTT.

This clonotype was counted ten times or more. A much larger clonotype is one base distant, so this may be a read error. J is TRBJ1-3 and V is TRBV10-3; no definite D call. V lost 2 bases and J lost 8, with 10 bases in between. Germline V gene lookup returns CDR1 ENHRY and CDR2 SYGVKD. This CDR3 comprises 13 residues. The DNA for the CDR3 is TGTGCCATCAGTGAGGGGGAGGGAGACACCATATATTTT. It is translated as CAISEGEGDTIYF.

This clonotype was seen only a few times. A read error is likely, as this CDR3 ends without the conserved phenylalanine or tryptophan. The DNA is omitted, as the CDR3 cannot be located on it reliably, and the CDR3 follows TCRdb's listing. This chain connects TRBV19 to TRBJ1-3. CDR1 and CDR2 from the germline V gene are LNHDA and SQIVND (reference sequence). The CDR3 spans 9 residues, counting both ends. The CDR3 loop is CASSISRNT.

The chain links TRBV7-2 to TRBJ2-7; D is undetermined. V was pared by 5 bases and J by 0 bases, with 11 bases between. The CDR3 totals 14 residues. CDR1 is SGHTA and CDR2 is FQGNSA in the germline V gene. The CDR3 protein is CASSIDEDSYEQYF. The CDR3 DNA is TGTGCCAGCAGCATTGACGAGGACTCCTACGAGCAGTACTTC.

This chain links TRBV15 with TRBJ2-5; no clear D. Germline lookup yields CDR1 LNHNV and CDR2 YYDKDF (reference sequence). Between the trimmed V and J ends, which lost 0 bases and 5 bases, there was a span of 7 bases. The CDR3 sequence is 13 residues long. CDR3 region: CATSREALETQYF. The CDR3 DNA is TGTGCCACCAGCAGAGAGGCGTTGGAGACCCAGTACTTC.